One sample yielded the 4 T cell receptor beta chains listed below, sequenced in a study of blood T cell repertoires in COVID-19. Sequencing used immunoSEQ multiplex PCR; TCRdb keeps in-frame clones, though not all of them. The sample records some 97,000 clones, 80% being singletons. Sequenced: peripheral blood. These receptors were obtained from a man between 65 and 80 years old with active or convalescent COVID-19.

This clone was observed a single time. The chain employs TRBV27 and TRBJ2-3; 7 nucleotides agree with TRBD2. The V gene end was trimmed by 4 bases and the J gene end by 2 bases; junction bases not matched to a gene: 3. CDR3 size: 14 residues. The germline CDR1 and CDR2 sequences are MNHEY and SMNVEV (reference sequence). CDR3 DNA sequence: TGTGCCAGCAGTTATAGCGGGTACACAGATACGCAGTATTTT. It specifies CASSYSGYTDTQYF.

The chain is built from TRBV7-9 and TRBJ2-3; TRBD2 is a possible D gene (6 bases). This CDR3 spans 15 amino acids. Germline assignment: CDR1 SEHNR and CDR2 FQNEAQ (reference sequence). Trimming removed 5 bases at V and 0 bases at J, with 12 bases between. The CDR3 sequence is CASSQVGTSTDTQYF. Written as DNA, the CDR3 is TGTGCCAGCAGCCAAGTCGGGACTAGCACAGATACGCAGTATTTT.

V gene TRBV11-2 combines with J gene TRBJ1-4, with TRBD1 identical over 11 bases. The germline V gene encodes CDR1 SGHAT and CDR2 FQNNGV. CDR3 length: 15 amino acids. The V segment lost 3 bases and the J segment 11 bases; nucleotides outside the gene matches: 8. This chain's CDR3 is CASSLTTGTGGKLFF. The CDR3 bases are TGTGCCAGCAGCTTGACGACCGGGACAGGGGGGAAACTGTTTTTT. The variable domain in full, with the rest retrieved from reference TRBV11-2 and TRBJ1-4, is EAGVAQSPRYKIIEKRQSVAFWCNPISGHATLYWYQQILGQGPKLLIQFQNNGVVDDSQLPKDRFSAERLKGVDSTLKIQPAKLEDSAVYLCASSLTTGTGGKLFFGSGTQLSVL.

The DNA for the CDR3 is TGTGCCAGCAGTTTAGCCTCTCAGAGCACAGATACGCAGTATTTT. The encoded protein is CASSLASQSTDTQYF. The gene calls are TRBV27 and TRBJ2-3; no definite D call. This CDR3 spans 15 amino acids. V lost 2 bases and J 0 bases, leaving 9 bases between the germline ends. CDR1 MNHEY and CDR2 SMNVEV come from the germline V gene (reference sequence).